The 20 T cell receptor beta chains reported below all come from one sample, sequenced in a study of shared clonotypes between healthy human individuals. Measured with immunoSEQ multiplex PCR; TCRdb has only the in-frame clones, and not every one. The sample includes fewer than 2.5 million clones, over 85% of them seen just once. Sample: naive CD4+ T cells from PBMCs. Subset described: CD45RA+ positively selected. The receptors derive from a man between 18 and 35 years old in good health. Some clones in this sample may be carry-over from other donors' samples.

This chain connects TRBV18 to TRBJ2-2, with D hard to call. This CDR3 has 15 residues. V lost 1 base, J lost 7 bases, and 13 bases lay in between. Germline-derived CDR1 and CDR2 are KGHSH and LQKENI. The chain's CDR3 is CASSPQRISLGELFF. The CDR3 DNA sequence: TGTGCCAGCTCACCACAACGGATATCGCTCGGGGAGCTGTTTTTT.

This sequence joins TRBV2 and TRBJ2-1, with 12 nucleotides matching TRBD2. This CDR3 comprises 13 residues. Germline V CDR1 and CDR2: SNHLY, FYNNEI. V shed 7 bases and J 10 bases; nucleotides not matched to a gene: 5. Here the CDR3 DNA reads TGTGCCAGCAATCTAGCGGGAGGGTTAGAGCAGTTCTTC. Translation: CASNLAGGLEQFF.

The count of this clone is one. One junction end does not reproduce the germline sequence, and a read error may be involved. The CDR3 region is CASSLEGDNSPLHF. The CDR3 nucleotides read TGCGCCAGCAGCTTGGAGGGGGATAATTCACCCCTCCACTTT. V usage is TRBV7-9 and J usage is TRBJ1-6, with D tentatively TRBD1 (6 bases). This CDR3 comprises 14 residues. Germline CDR1 reads SEHNR; CDR2 reads FQNEAQ (reference sequence).

The gene calls are TRBV28 and TRBJ2-7; 11 positions agree with TRBD2. The germline gives CDR1 MDHEN, CDR2 SYDVKM. The V and J ends lost 5 bases and 5 bases, in that order; junction bases with no gene match: 8. CDR3 length: 15 amino acids. The CDR3 sequence: CASSPLGLAGNEQYF. CDR3 bases: TGTGCCAGCAGTCCGCTCGGACTAGCGGGCAACGAGCAGTACTTC.

V usage is TRBV18 and J usage is TRBJ2-3, with TRBD1 as a possible D gene (5 bases). CDR3 length equals 14 residues. From germline, CDR1 is KGHSH and CDR2 LQKENI. Between the trimmed V and J ends, which lost 6 bases and 2 bases, there was a span of 12 bases. CDR3 sequence reads: CASSTLGPTDTQYF. The CDR3 nucleotides read TGTGCCAGCTCGACACTGGGGCCCACAGATACGCAGTATTTT.

The rearrangement uses TRBV5-5 and TRBJ1-5; D is ambiguous. CDR1 and CDR2 (germline): SGHKS, YYEKEE (reference sequence). The CDR3 has 16 residues. Trimming stripped 0 bases from V and 3 bases from J, with 13 bases between. The CDR3 is CASSLGGRSDNQPQHF. The CDR3 coding sequence is TGTGCCAGCAGCTTGGGTGGCAGGTCCGACAATCAGCCCCAGCATTTT.

This sequence joins TRBV2 and TRBJ2-7; TRBD1 matches 11 bases. CDR1 and CDR2 from the germline V gene are SNHLY and FYNNEI. Unmatched junction bases numbered 5, after V lost 4 bases and J lost 3 bases. The CDR3 covers 15 residues. For the CDR3, the DNA is TGTGCCAGCAGTGCCGGGACAGGGGGTGTCTACGAGCAGTACTTC. Translation gives CASSAGTGGVYEQYF.

This chain links TRBV7-2 with TRBJ2-2; 12 nucleotides align to TRBD2. Unmatched junction bases numbered 1, after V lost 5 bases and J lost 0 bases. The CDR3 loop spans 16 amino acids. The germline gives CDR1 SGHTA, CDR2 FQGNSA. The chain's CDR3 is CASSRTSGANTGELFF. The CDR3 nucleotides are TGTGCCAGCAGCCGGACTAGCGGGGCGAACACCGGGGAGCTGTTTTTT.

J is TRBJ1-3 and V is TRBV13; 7 bases align to TRBD1. CDR3 size: 19 residues. Germline CDR1 is PRHDT and CDR2 is FYEKMQ (reference sequence). Trimming at V came to 0 bases and at J to 0 bases, leaving 11 bases not matched to a gene. The CDR3 is CASSLGDRRYTRSGNTIYF. The CDR3 DNA follows: TGTGCCAGCAGCTTAGGGGACAGGAGATATACTCGCTCTGGAAACACCATATATTTT. The variable domain in full, completed from reference TRBV13 and TRBJ1-3, reads AAGVIQSPRHLIKEKRETATLKCYPIPRHDTVYWYQQGPGQDPQFLISFYEKMQSDKGSIPDRFSAQQFSDYHSELNMSSLELGDSALYFCASSLGDRRYTRSGNTIYFGEGSWLTVV.

The chain couples TRBV28 to TRBJ1-5; possibly TRBD1 for D (5 bases). Germline V gives CDR1 MDHEN, CDR2 SYDVKM. V was shortened by 3 bases and J by 7 bases, with 10 bases between the two germline ends. The CDR3 has 13 amino acids. CDR3 region: CASSFAGNQPQHF. DNA for the CDR3: TGTGCCAGCAGTTTTGCAGGGAACCAGCCCCAGCATTTT.

The chain uses TRBV15 and TRBJ2-1, with 7 bases lining up with TRBD1. The CDR3 totals 15 residues. Germline CDR1 LNHNV, CDR2 YYDKDF (reference sequence). With V trimmed by 7 bases and J by 2 bases, 8 bases remained unmatched. The CDR3 protein is CATTQGVEPYNEQFF. For the CDR3, the DNA is TGTGCCACCACTCAGGGGGTCGAACCCTACAATGAGCAGTTCTTC.

The chain joins TRBV19 to TRBJ2-7; D is unresolved. The length of the CDR3 is 13 residues. The germline V gene encodes CDR1 LNHDA and CDR2 SQIVND (reference sequence). Trimming left V 4 bases short and J 9 bases short, with 16 bases between. CDR3 protein: CASSTSVPGGQYF. In DNA form, the CDR3 reads TGTGCCAGTAGTACCTCCGTACCAGGTGGGCAGTACTTC.

This chain links TRBV19 with TRBJ2-5; 9 nucleotides match TRBD1. The CDR3 loop spans 15 amino acids. CDR1 and CDR2 from the germline V gene are LNHDA and SQIVND (reference sequence). Trimming removed 4 bases from V and 4 bases from J; junction bases left unmatched: 7. The CDR3 here is CASSTQGAPLETQYF. CDR3 bases: TGTGCCAGTAGTACACAGGGGGCACCCCTAGAGACCCAGTACTTC.

The V gene is TRBV28, the J gene TRBJ1-4, with a tentative D call TRBD1 (5 bases). The germline V gene encodes CDR1 MDHEN and CDR2 SYDVKM. The CDR3 consists of 19 residues. Trimming pared 6 bases from V and 0 bases from J, leaving 23 bases between. The CDR3 loop reads CASRGRRGREVATNEKLFF. DNA for the CDR3: TGTGCCAGCAGGGGGAGAAGGGGCAGGGAAGTTGCAACTAATGAAAAACTGTTTTTT.

V and J are TRBV18 and TRBJ2-3; 7 nucleotides match TRBD2. Germline V gene data show CDR1 as KGHSH and CDR2 as LQKENI. There are 16 residues in the CDR3. J gave up 0 bases and V 3 bases, and 6 bases lay outside the gene matches. The DNA for the CDR3 is TGTGCCAGCTCACCGACTAGCATAACTAGCACAGATACGCAGTATTTT. This translates into CASSPTSITSTDTQYF.

The V gene is TRBV25-1, the J gene TRBJ2-7, with D possibly matching TRBD2 (6 bases). The length of the CDR3 is 15 residues. V gave up 3 bases and J gave up 3 bases, with 15 bases separating them. Germline CDR1 is MGHDK and CDR2 is SYGVNS. CDR3 region: CASSDQYAGSYEQYF. The CDR3, as DNA: TGTGCCAGCAGTGACCAATACGCCGGGAGCTACGAGCAGTACTTC.

This chain connects TRBV19 to TRBJ2-7, with 7 bases fitting TRBD1. CDR1 and CDR2 from the germline V gene are LNHDA and SQIVND (reference sequence). This CDR3 spans 12 amino acids. J lost 9 bases, V lost 4 bases, and 6 bases had no gene match. The CDR3 loop reads CASSRNRGVQYF. Written as DNA, the CDR3 is TGTGCCAGTAGTAGAAACAGGGGTGTGCAGTACTTC. Complete variable domain (other parts from reference TRBV19 and TRBJ2-7): DGGITQSPKYLFRKEGQNVTLSCEQNLNHDAMYWYRQDPGQGLRLIYYSQIVNDFQKGDIAEGYSVSREKKESFPLTVTSAQKNPTAFYLCASSRNRGVQYFGPGTRLTVT.

This clone was seen only once. The chain is built from TRBV11-2 and TRBJ2-7; 14 bases align to TRBD2. The V and J ends lost 5 bases and 4 bases, in that order; junction bases with no gene match: 13. The CDR3 totals 18 residues. CDR1 is SGHAT and CDR2 is FQNNGV in the germline V gene. In DNA form, the CDR3 reads TGTGCCAGCAGCCGCATTCAGGGGACTAGCGGGAGAAGGTACGAGCAGTACTTC. It yields the protein CASSRIQGTSGRRYEQYF.

V is TRBV2 and J is TRBJ2-7; D might be TRBD1 or TRBD2, each matching 5 bases. The germline V gene encodes CDR1 SNHLY and CDR2 FYNNEI. Trimming shortened V by 4 bases and J by 9 bases, and 13 bases separated the two germline ends. This CDR3 has 12 residues. CDR3 in DNA: TGTGCCAGCAGTGGGGGCGGGTCTGTGCAGTACTTC. Protein: CASSGGGSVQYF.

This sequence joins TRBV28 and TRBJ2-5, with 9 bases fitting TRBD2. The CDR3 spans 18 residues. Germline V gene lookup returns CDR1 MDHEN and CDR2 SYDVKM. V gave up 7 bases and J gave up 2 bases; unmatched junction bases: 17. Here the CDR3 reads CASTLSPSSGVEQETQYF. The DNA for the CDR3 is TGTGCCAGCACCCTCTCCCCCTCTAGCGGGGTCGAGCAAGAGACCCAGTACTTC.